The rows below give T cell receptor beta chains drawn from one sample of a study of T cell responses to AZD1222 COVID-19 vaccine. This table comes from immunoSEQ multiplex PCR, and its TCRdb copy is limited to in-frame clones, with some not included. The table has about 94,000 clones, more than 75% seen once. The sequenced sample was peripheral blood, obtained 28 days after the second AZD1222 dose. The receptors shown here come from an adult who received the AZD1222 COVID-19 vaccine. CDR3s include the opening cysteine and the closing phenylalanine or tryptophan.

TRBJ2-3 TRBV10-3 CAISGLPGRLEDTQYF
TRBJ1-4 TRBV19 CASILGGGGHKLFF
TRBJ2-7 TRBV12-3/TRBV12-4 CASSFDGTYEQYF
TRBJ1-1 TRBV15 CATSKKDRREAFF
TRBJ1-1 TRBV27 CASSLIGNTEAFF
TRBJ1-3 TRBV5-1 CASSLSVSSGNTIYF
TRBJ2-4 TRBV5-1 CASSFQGGEIAKNIQYF
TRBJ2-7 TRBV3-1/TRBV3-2 CASSQSGSGYEQYF
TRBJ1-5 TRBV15 CATSRVQGILNQPQHF
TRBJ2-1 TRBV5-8 CASSSMDGSSYNEQFF
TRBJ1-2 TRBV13 CASSFLQINYGYTF
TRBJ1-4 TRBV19 CASSPGPSEKLFF
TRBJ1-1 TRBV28 CASSSTGAKNTEAFF
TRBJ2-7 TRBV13 CASSLGTTYEQYF
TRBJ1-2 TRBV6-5 CASSYSGQGHYGYTF
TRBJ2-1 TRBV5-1 CASSLEGLVPTGNYNEQFF
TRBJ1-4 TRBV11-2 CASSLDRQTNEKLFF
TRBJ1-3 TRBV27 CASSLGGHGNTIYF
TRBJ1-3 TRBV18 CASSSADSGNTIYF
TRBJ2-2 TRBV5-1 CASAKGGVNGELFF
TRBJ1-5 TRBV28 CASRPGTGVVSQPQHF
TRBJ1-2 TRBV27 CASSFAGASGYTF
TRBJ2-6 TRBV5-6 CASSSGANVLTF
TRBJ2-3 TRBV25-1 CASSDRDRASDTQYF
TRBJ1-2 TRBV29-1 CSVVRTGERGYTF
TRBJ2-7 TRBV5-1 CASRPLLGSPEQYF
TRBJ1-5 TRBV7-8 CASSLEPGQYSNQPQHF
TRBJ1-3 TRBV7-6 CASSLLSSGTGTGNTIYF
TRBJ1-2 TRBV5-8 CASSSRTGGSYGYTF
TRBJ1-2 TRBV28 CASSFRGYGYTF
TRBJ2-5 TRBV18 CASSPSGSETQYF
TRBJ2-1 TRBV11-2 CASSLSLPDYNEQFF
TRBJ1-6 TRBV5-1 CASSLEARVYNSPLHF
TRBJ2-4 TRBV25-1 CASSEGLQNIQYF
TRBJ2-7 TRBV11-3 CASSVGAQGEQYF
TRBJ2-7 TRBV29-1 CSVGTDRTYEQYF
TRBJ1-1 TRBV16 CASSQFGWYWNTEAFF
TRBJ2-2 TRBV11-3 CASSAGGSGRALGTGELFF
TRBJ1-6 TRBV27 CASSLKGWASPLHF
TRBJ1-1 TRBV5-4 CASSPIRNFPQAGNTEAFF
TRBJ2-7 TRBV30 CAWSSMGGREQYF